The 18 T cell receptor beta chains reported below all come from one sample, sequenced in a study of T cells in localized non-small cell lung cancer. Data came from immunoSEQ multiplex PCR; TCRdb stores just in-frame clones and leaves some out. Seen here are about 27,000 clones, about 92% observed once, and the top ten hold around 0.99%. This sample comprised peripheral blood, obtained before any cancer treatment. These receptors were obtained from a woman aged 35 to 70 with stage I lung adenocarcinoma.

The CDR3 loop is CASSLYHYEQYF. CDR3 sequence (DNA): TGTGCCAGCAGCCTTTACCACTACGAGCAGTACTTC. This rearrangement joins TRBV5-4 to TRBJ2-7; no clear D gene. This CDR3 has 12 residues. Germline V gene data show CDR1 as SGHNT and CDR2 as YYREEE (reference sequence). The ends were cut back, 4 bases at V and 3 bases at J, with 8 bases in the middle.

This rearrangement joins TRBV7-2 to TRBJ2-6; D call uncertain. This CDR3 has 15 residues. Germline loops: CDR1 SGHTA, CDR2 FQGNSA. The ends were cut back, 2 bases at V and 0 bases at J, with 5 bases in the middle. CDR3 in DNA: TGTGCCAGCAGCTTAAAGCTCTCTGGGGCCAACGTCCTGACTTTC. Protein sequence: CASSLKLSGANVLTF.

The V gene is TRBV5-1, the J gene TRBJ1-4; D is unresolved. The germline CDR1 and CDR2 sequences are SGHRS and YFSETQ. The V gene lost 0 bases and the J gene lost 3 bases, with 12 bases spanning the gap. The CDR3 contains 16 residues. CDR3 nucleotides: TGCGCCAGCAGCTTGGACAGTCGCGCGGCTAATGAAAAACTGTTTTTT. This gives the protein CASSLDSRAANEKLFF.

This chain links TRBV7-8 with TRBJ1-6; 8 bases fit TRBD1. CDR3 size: 14 residues. The germline V gene has CDR1 SGHVS and CDR2 FQNEAQ. The V gene end was trimmed by 2 bases and the J gene end by 9 bases; junction bases not matched to a gene: 3. Here the CDR3 reads CASSLRDRTSPLHF. The DNA of the CDR3 is TGTGCCAGCAGCTTAAGGGACAGGACTTCACCCCTCCACTTT.

The J gene is TRBJ1-4, the V gene TRBV4-1; TRBD1 might be the D (5 bases). V gave up 0 bases and J gave up 5 bases, with 16 bases separating them. The CDR3 spans 17 residues. Germline lookup yields CDR1 MGHRA and CDR2 YSYEKL. Here the CDR3 DNA reads TGCGCCAGCAGCCAAGATGGGGGGGTTCAACGGAATGAAAAACTGTTTTTT. It codes for CASSQDGGVQRNEKLFF.

The genes are TRBV6-6 and TRBJ1-5; D not resolved. CDR3 length: 13 amino acids. V lost 0 bases and J 7 bases, leaving 7 bases between the germline ends. Looked up from germline, CDR1 is MNHNY and CDR2 is SVGAGI (reference sequence). The CDR3 nucleotides are TGTGCCAGCAGTTACTCGGACGACCAGCCCCAGCATTTT. Amino acids: CASSYSDDQPQHF.

The chain employs TRBV19 and TRBJ2-7; TRBD1 matches 8 bases. This CDR3 comprises 14 residues. J gave up 7 bases and V 3 bases, and 8 bases lay outside the gene matches. In germline, CDR1 is LNHDA, CDR2 SQIVND (reference sequence). The CDR3 loop is CASSIGRGLTEQYF. The CDR3 DNA follows: TGTGCCAGTAGTATCGGCAGGGGGCTAACGGAGCAGTACTTC. Full variable domain (missing parts from reference TRBV19 and TRBJ2-7): DGGITQSPKYLFRKEGQNVTLSCEQNLNHDAMYWYRQDPGQGLRLIYYSQIVNDFQKGDIAEGYSVSREKKESFPLTVTSAQKNPTAFYLCASSIGRGLTEQYFGPGTRLTVT.

The V and J genes are TRBV30 and TRBJ2-1; 7 nucleotides match TRBD1. The junction had 12 bases not matched to a gene; V was cut back by 0 bases and J by 10 bases. Germline loops: CDR1 GTSNPN, CDR2 SVGIG (reference sequence). The CDR3 runs 15 residues. In DNA form, the CDR3 reads TGTGCCTGGAGTGTTGAACAGGGGCCGCAATTAGAGCAGTTCTTC. This translates into CAWSVEQGPQLEQFF.

This chain joins TRBV5-1 and TRBJ1-5; no reliable D call. Germline loops: CDR1 SGHRS, CDR2 YFSETQ. The CDR3 runs to 14 residues. Trimming cost V 0 bases and J 4 bases, with 8 bases left between them. CDR3 loop: CASSLDSRNQPQHF. CDR3 sequence (DNA): TGCGCCAGCAGCTTGGACAGTAGGAATCAGCCCCAGCATTTT.

The DNA for the CDR3 is TGTGCCAGTAGGGAGGGTTGGCTCGTGTCCTACAATGAGCAGTTCTTC. Translated: CASREGWLVSYNEQFF. This rearrangement joins TRBV19 to TRBJ2-1; the D gene is possibly TRBD2 (6 bases). The germline CDR1 and CDR2 sequences are LNHDA and SQIVND (reference sequence). The V and J ends lost 6 bases and 1 base respectively, with 16 bases between them. This CDR3 comprises 16 residues.

This chain links TRBV7-9 with TRBJ1-4, with D perhaps matching TRBD1 (5 bases). The germline CDR1 and CDR2 sequences are SEHNR and FQNEAQ (reference sequence). V gave up 0 bases and J gave up 0 bases, with 14 bases separating them. This CDR3 is 18 amino acids long. The CDR3: CASSLARQTAATNEKLFF. Here the CDR3 DNA reads TGTGCCAGCAGCTTAGCGAGGCAGACAGCCGCAACTAATGAAAAACTGTTTTTT.

This chain uses TRBV5-6 with TRBJ2-1; TRBD1 matches 9 bases. The CDR3 spans 15 residues. From germline, CDR1 is SGHDT and CDR2 YYEEEE. With V trimmed by 0 bases and J by 8 bases, 6 bases remained unmatched. CDR3 in DNA: TGTGCCAGCAGCTTGGTAGGGACAGGGAGCCATGAGCAGTTCTTC. It is translated as CASSLVGTGSHEQFF.

The gene calls are TRBV4-3 and TRBJ2-2; D is possibly TRBD2 (7 bases). CDR1 LGHNA and CDR2 YSLEER come from the germline V gene. The CDR3 contains 18 residues. Trimming left V 0 bases short and J 2 bases short, with 16 bases between. The CDR3, as DNA: TGCGCCAGCAGCCAAGATTGGGGGGGGCCCTCAAACACCGGGGAGCTGTTTTTT. Translation gives CASSQDWGGPSNTGELFF.

This clone was counted only a few times. CDR3 protein: CASSLGSLQPQHF. The CDR3 DNA is TGTGCCAGTAGTTTGGGGAGCCTTCAGCCCCAGCATTTT. V usage is TRBV19 and J usage is TRBJ1-5; D not certain. CDR1 LNHDA and CDR2 SQIVND come from the germline V gene (reference sequence). The V end was cut by 5 bases, the J end by 6 bases, with 11 bases between. The CDR3 has 13 residues.

The chain uses TRBV4-1 and TRBJ2-7; D not resolved. V gave up 1 base and J gave up 4 bases, with 11 bases separating them. The germline gives CDR1 MGHRA, CDR2 YSYEKL. The CDR3 runs 14 residues. The CDR3 DNA sequence: TGCGCCAGCAGCCAAGTAGGACCGCAATACGAGCAGTACTTC. It codes for CASSQVGPQYEQYF.

The rearrangement uses TRBV19 and TRBJ1-4, with D unclear. The CDR3 has 14 amino acids. Germline loops: CDR1 LNHDA, CDR2 SQIVND (reference sequence). The V and J ends lost 10 bases and 11 bases respectively, with 23 bases between them. CDR3 region: CATQETGREEKLFF. In nucleotides, the CDR3 is TGTGCCACTCAAGAGACTGGCCGGGAGGAGAAACTGTTTTTT.

This chain links TRBV4-3 with TRBJ2-3, with 7 positions matching TRBD2. The CDR3 has 15 residues. The J segment lost 3 bases and the V segment lost 0 bases, leaving 3 bases of the junction unmatched. Germline assignment: CDR1 LGHNA and CDR2 YSLEER. The CDR3 bases are TGCGCCAGCAGCCAAGATTGGGGGGGGACAGATACGCAGTATTTT. This translates into CASSQDWGGTDTQYF.

This chain links TRBV6-1 with TRBJ1-2; D is undetermined. Deletions cut 0 bases from V and 1 base from J, with 9 bases between. Germline CDR1 MNHNS, CDR2 SASEGT. CDR3 length: 15 amino acids. The CDR3 DNA follows: TGTGCCAGCAGTGAAGCGCCTGTGAATAACTATGGCTACACCTTC. It codes for CASSEAPVNNYGYTF.